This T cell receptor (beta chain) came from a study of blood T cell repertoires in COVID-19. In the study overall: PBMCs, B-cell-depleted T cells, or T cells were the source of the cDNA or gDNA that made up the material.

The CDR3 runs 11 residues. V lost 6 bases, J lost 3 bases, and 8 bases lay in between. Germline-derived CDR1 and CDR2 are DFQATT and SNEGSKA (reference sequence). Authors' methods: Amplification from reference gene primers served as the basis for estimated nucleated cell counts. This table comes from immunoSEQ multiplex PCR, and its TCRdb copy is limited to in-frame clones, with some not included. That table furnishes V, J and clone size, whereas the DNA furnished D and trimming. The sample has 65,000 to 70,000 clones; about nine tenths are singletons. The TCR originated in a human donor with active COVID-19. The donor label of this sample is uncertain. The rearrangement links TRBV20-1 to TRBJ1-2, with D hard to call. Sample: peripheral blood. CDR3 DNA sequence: TGCAGTGCCCGGGTGGACTATGGCTACACCTTC. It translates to CSARVDYGYTF.